The present entry profiles one TCR beta chain with its context. Libraries were prepared by immunoSEQ multiplex PCR; TCRdb keeps only in-frame clonotypes and omits some of them. Of about 41,000 clones detected, around 90% appear once; the ten largest clones hold 4.3%. These data come from a study of blood T cell repertoires in COVID-19. As for the study in general: In each case, the material was cDNA or gDNA derived from T cells, B-cell-depleted T cells, or PBMCs.

CDR1 MNHEY and CDR2 SVGAGI come from the germline V gene. The CDR3 loop spans 11 amino acids. V was cut by 6 bases and J by 4 bases, with 7 bases left in between. The sequence was collected from a man in his 60s with acute or convalescent COVID-19. The sequencing input was peripheral blood. The V call is TRBV6-5, the J call TRBJ2-7; D is possibly TRBD1 (5 bases). CDR3 in amino acids: CASRGPYEQYF. CDR3 nucleotide sequence: TGTGCCAGCAGGGGGCCTTACGAGCAGTACTTC.